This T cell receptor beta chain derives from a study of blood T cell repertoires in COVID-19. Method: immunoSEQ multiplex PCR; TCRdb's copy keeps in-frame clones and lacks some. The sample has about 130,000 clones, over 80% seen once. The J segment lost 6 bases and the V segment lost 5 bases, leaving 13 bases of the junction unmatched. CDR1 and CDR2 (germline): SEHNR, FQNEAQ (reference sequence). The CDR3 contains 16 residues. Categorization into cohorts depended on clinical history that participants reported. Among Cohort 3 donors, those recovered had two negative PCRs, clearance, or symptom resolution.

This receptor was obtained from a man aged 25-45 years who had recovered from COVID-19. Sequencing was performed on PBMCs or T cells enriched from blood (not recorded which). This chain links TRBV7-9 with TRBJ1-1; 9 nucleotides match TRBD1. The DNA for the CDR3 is TGTGCCAGCAGCGCAAGGACAGGGGATCCTGCAGCTGAAGCTTTCTTT. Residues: CASSARTGDPAAEAFF.